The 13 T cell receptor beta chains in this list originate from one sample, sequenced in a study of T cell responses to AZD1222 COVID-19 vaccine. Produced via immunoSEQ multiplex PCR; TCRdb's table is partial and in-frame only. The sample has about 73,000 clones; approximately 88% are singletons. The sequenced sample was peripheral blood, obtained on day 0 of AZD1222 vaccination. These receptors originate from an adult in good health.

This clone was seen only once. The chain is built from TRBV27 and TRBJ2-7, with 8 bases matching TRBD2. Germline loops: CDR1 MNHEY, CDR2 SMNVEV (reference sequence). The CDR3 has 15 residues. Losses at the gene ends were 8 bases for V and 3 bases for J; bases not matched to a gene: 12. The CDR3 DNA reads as TGTGCCAGCCGAGTCCTGGCGGGAGGTCTCTACGAGCAGTACTTC. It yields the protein CASRVLAGGLYEQYF.

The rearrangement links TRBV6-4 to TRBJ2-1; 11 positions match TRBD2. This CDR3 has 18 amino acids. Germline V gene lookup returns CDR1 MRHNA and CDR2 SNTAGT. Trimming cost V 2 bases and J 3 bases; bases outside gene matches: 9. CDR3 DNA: TGTGCCAGCAGTGACCCCCCTTCGGGACTAGCGGACTACAATGAGCAGTTCTTC. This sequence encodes CASSDPPSGLADYNEQFF.

The CDR3: CASSSSAGTGEQYF. The DNA for the CDR3 is TGTGCCAGCAGCTCGTCGGCTGGGACTGGAGAGCAGTACTTC. The gene calls are TRBV9 and TRBJ2-7, with D possibly matching TRBD2 (6 bases). Trimming took off 4 bases at V and 7 bases at J, with 18 bases between the two ends. The CDR3 loop spans 14 amino acids. Germline CDR1 and CDR2: SGDLS and YYNGEE.

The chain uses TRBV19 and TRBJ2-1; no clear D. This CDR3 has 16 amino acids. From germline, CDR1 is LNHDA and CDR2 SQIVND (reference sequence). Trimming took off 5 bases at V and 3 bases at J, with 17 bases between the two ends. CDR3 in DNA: TGTGCCAGTAGTGCACGGTTAACCCGTGTCTACAATGAGCAGTTCTTC. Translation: CASSARLTRVYNEQFF.

CDR3 DNA: TGCGCCAGCAGCCCAACGAGTAGGGCTGGGGCCAACGTCCTGACTTTC. Protein sequence: CASSPTSRAGANVLTF. V and J are TRBV5-1 and TRBJ2-6; D uncertain. Germline V gives CDR1 SGHRS, CDR2 YFSETQ. The germline V and J ends were trimmed by 4 bases and 2 bases, with 13 bases remaining between them. The CDR3 runs 16 residues.

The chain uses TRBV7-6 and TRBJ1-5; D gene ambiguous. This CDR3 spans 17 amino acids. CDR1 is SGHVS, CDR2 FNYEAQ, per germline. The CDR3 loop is CAERTFMVAYSNQPQHF. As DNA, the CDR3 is TGTGCGGAAAGGACCTTCATGGTCGCATATAGCAATCAGCCCCAGCATTTT.

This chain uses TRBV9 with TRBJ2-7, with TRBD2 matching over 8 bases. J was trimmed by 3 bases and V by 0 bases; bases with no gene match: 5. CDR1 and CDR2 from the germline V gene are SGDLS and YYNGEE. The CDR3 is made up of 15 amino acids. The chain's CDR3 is CASSVGSGGYYEQYF. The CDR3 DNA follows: TGTGCCAGCAGCGTAGGGTCGGGGGGGTACTACGAGCAGTACTTC.

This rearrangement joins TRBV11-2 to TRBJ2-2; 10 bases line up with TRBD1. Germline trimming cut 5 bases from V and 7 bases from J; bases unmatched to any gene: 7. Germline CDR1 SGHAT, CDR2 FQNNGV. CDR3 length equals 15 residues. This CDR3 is CASSKRQGASGELFF. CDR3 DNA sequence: TGTGCCAGCAGCAAGAGACAGGGGGCTAGCGGGGAGCTGTTTTTT.

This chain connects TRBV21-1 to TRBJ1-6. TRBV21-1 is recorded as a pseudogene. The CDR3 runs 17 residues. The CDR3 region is CASSKARETAYNSPLHF. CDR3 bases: TGTGCCAGCAGCAAAGCGCGGGAAACGGCCTATAATTCACCCCTCCACTTT.

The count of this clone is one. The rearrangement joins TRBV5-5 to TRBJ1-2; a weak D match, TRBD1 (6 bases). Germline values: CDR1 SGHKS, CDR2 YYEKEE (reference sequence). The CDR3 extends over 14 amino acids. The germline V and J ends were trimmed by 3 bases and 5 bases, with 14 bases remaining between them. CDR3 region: CASSSTTGIYGYTF. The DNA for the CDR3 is TGTGCCAGCAGCTCCACTACAGGGATTTATGGCTACACCTTC.

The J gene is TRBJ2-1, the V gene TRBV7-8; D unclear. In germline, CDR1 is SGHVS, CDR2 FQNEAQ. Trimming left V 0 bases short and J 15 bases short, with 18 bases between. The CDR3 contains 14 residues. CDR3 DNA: TGTGCCAGCAGCTTAGCGGAATACGGCGGTAGTCCGTTCTTC. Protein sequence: CASSLAEYGGSPFF. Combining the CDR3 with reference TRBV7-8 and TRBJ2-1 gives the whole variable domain GAGVSQSPRYKVAKRGQDVALRCDPISGHVSLFWYQQALGQGPEFLTYFQNEAQLDKSGLPSDRFFAERPEGSVSTLKIQRTQQEDSAVYLCASSLAEYGGSPFFGPGTRLTVL.

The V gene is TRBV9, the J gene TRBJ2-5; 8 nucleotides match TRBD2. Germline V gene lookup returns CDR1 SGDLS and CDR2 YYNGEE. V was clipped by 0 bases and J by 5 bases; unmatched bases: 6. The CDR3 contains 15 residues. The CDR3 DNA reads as TGTGCCAGCAGCGTAGCGGGAGGGCCGGGGGAGACCCAGTACTTC. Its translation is CASSVAGGPGETQYF.

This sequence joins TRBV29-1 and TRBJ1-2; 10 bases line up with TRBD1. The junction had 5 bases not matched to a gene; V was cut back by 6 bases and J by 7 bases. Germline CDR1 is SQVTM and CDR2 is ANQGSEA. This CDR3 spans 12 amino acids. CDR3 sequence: CSVGQGSGGYTF. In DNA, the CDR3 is TGCAGCGTGGGACAGGGGAGTGGTGGCTACACCTTC. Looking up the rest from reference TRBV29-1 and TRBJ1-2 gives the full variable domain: SAVISQKPSRDICQRGTSLTIQCQVDSQVTMMFWYRQQPGQSLTLIATANQGSEATYESGFVIDKFPISRPNLTFSTLTVSNMSPEDSSIYLCSVGQGSGGYTFGSGTRLTVV.